Listed here are 2 T cell receptor gamma chains from one sample, sequenced in a study of gamma delta lymphoproliferative disorders and STAT genes. Sequencing used genomic DNA taken from PBMCs of patients and controls. TCRdb re-called the multiplex PCR reads via CATT. The sample lists roughly 2,400 gamma-chain clones, about a tenth occurring once. Sequenced input: blood. The receptors were sampled from a human donor in good health.

By frequency in the sample, this clone is medium-sized. The J gene is TRGJ1 or TRGJ2, the V gene TRGV4. As TCRdb names no J gene, one was assigned here on the basis of a DNA match to germline. J was trimmed by 12 bases and V by 0 bases; bases with no gene match: 5. CDR1 and CDR2 from the germline V gene are EGSTGY and YDSYTSSV. The CDR3 runs 11 residues. Written as DNA, the CDR3 is TGTGCCACCTGGGATGGGCCACGGAAACTCTTT. Its protein product is CATWDGPRKLF.

By sample share, this clone is medium-sized. The genes are TRGV4 and TRGJ1 or TRGJ2. No J gene is reported in TCRdb; it was inferred here by comparing the DNA with germline. Per the germline V gene, CDR1 is EGSTGY and CDR2 is YDSYTSSV. The CDR3 is made up of 15 amino acids. The J segment lost 2 bases and the V segment lost 3 bases, leaving 10 bases of the junction unmatched. The CDR3 nucleotides read TGTGCCACCTGGGATCGTACGGGTTATTATTATAAGAAACTCTTT. Residues: CATWDRTGYYYKKLF.